Detailed here is one T cell receptor (beta chain). This specimen comes from a study of T cells in Graves' hyperthyroidism and ophthalmopathy. Germline CDR1 reads SGHAT; CDR2 reads FQNNGV. Trimming cost V 5 bases and J 1 base, with 12 bases left between them. The CDR3 length is 15 residues. TCR beta CDR3 sequences were amplified from RNA transcripts. Initially, a first-round RT-PCR of the TCR CDR3 employed the HTBI primer set. One entry per CDR3 protein results from TCRdb running MiXCR on the multiplex PCR reads. The profile shows about 640,000 distinct CDR3 sequences, just under 45% of them singletons.

The rearrangement uses TRBV11-2 and TRBJ1-3, with D unresolved. The sequence derives from an adult man with Graves' disease, either hyperthyroidism or ophthalmopathy (not recorded which). Sequences were obtained from peripheral blood or thyroid tissue (not recorded which). CDR3 sequence: CASSGRSLSGNTIYF. CDR3 nucleotide sequence: TGTGCCAGCAGCGGCCGCTCTCTTTCTGGAAACACCATATATTTT.